These 17 T cell receptor beta chains share one sample of origin, sequenced in a study of response to subunit inactivated influenza vaccine. TCRdb itself ran the RT-PCR reads through MiXCR, one entry per CDR3 protein. The sample holds about 500,000 distinct CDR3 sequences, about 15% seen once. The sample in question was CD4+ T cells sorted from PBMCs, obtained about 23 months after vaccination. The receptors come from a man in his fifties or sixties who received an inactivated influenza vaccine.

This clonotype showed up just a few times. V usage is TRBV4-1 and J usage is TRBJ2-2; D might be TRBD1 (6 bases). This CDR3 contains 16 residues. Germline-derived CDR1 and CDR2 are MGHRA and YSYEKL. Between the trimmed V and J ends, which lost 2 bases and 0 bases, there was a span of 10 bases. The CDR3 reads CASSQTGQTNTGELFF. The DNA of the CDR3 is TGCGCCAGCAGCCAAACCGGACAGACGAACACCGGGGAGCTGTTTTTT.

This clonotype was observed a few times. The chain uses TRBV20-1 and TRBJ2-3; TRBD2 agrees at 8 bases. Germline-derived CDR1 and CDR2 are DFQATT and SNEGSKA (reference sequence). Unmatched junction bases numbered 2, after V lost 7 bases and J lost 2 bases. This CDR3 region has 12 residues. The CDR3 region has the DNA TGCAGTGGTAGCGGGGACACAGATACGCAGTATTTT. It yields the protein CSGSGDTDTQYF.

This clonotype was counted between two and nine times. The chain recombines TRBV6-5 with TRBJ1-5; 9 nucleotides align to TRBD1. The CDR3 is 18 residues long. CDR1 MNHEY and CDR2 SVGAGI come from the germline V gene. The V segment lost 2 bases and the J segment 2 bases; nucleotides outside the gene matches: 10. The CDR3 sequence: CASSYTDRGSLRNQPQHF. CDR3 in DNA: TGTGCCAGCAGTTACACGGACAGGGGTTCATTGCGCAATCAGCCCCAGCATTTT.

Only a few counts were recorded for this clonotype. The rearrangement uses TRBV21-1 and TRBJ2-1. TRBV21-1 represents a pseudogene. The CDR3 has 12 amino acids. The CDR3 loop is CASSPCQNEQFF. The CDR3 region has the DNA TGTGCCAGCAGCCCATGCCAGAATGAGCAGTTCTTC.

This chain links TRBV20-1 with TRBJ1-5, with a tentative D call TRBD1 (5 bases). This CDR3 is 14 amino acids long. Germline CDR1 and CDR2: DFQATT and SNEGSKA (reference sequence). V lost 6 bases and J lost 5, with 17 bases in between. The CDR3 sequence: CSAGTGELDQPQHF. DNA of the CDR3: TGCAGTGCAGGGACGGGGGAGTTAGATCAGCCCCAGCATTTT.

This clonotype was counted between two and nine times. The chain employs TRBV6-2 or TRBV6-3 and TRBJ2-2, with a tentative D call TRBD2 (6 bases). CDR1 and CDR2 (germline): MNHEY, SVGEGT. V lost 0 bases to trimming and J lost 1 base, with 9 bases between them. The CDR3 totals 16 residues. In DNA form, the CDR3 reads TGTGCCAGCAGTTACTCGCGGGGCTTGAACACCGGGGAGCTGTTTTTT. It is translated as CASSYSRGLNTGELFF.

This clonotype was seen a handful of times. V is TRBV5-5 and J is TRBJ2-7, with TRBD1 matching over 10 bases. V lost 8 bases to trimming and J lost 1 base; unmatched junction nucleotides: 6. This CDR3 is built from 14 residues. Germline CDR1 reads SGHKS; CDR2 reads YYEKEE (reference sequence). CDR3 DNA sequence: TGTGCCAGTGTTGGGACAGGGGTTTCCTACGAGCAGTACTTC. It translates to CASVGTGVSYEQYF.

This clonotype was detected only a few times. J is TRBJ2-1 and V is TRBV30; D remains unclear. Germline values: CDR1 GTSNPN, CDR2 SVGIG (reference sequence). This CDR3 comprises 16 residues. Trimming stripped 3 bases from V and 0 bases from J, with 15 bases between. The CDR3 DNA follows: TGTGCCTGGAGCGTAAGTGGGTTAAGCTCCTACAATGAGCAGTTCTTC. Its protein is CAWSVSGLSSYNEQFF. The full variable domain, with the rest looked up from reference TRBV30 and TRBJ2-1, is SQTIHQWPATLVQPVGSPLSLECTVEGTSNPNLYWYRQAAGRGLQLLFYSVGIGQISSEVPQNLSASRPQDRQFILSSKKLLLSDSGFYLCAWSVSGLSSYNEQFFGPGTRLTVL.

This clonotype was found a few times. The rearrangement joins TRBV20-1 to TRBJ2-7; TRBD2 aligns across 9 bases. CDR3 length equals 14 residues. CDR1 is DFQATT and CDR2 is SNEGSKA in the germline V gene (reference sequence). Trimming at V came to 0 bases and at J to 2 bases, leaving 2 bases not matched to a gene. The CDR3 here is CSARDSGRTYEQYF. Written as DNA, the CDR3 is TGCAGTGCTAGAGATAGCGGGAGAACCTACGAGCAGTACTTC.

The J gene is TRBJ2-2, the V gene TRBV5-5; no definite D call. Trimming shortened V by 4 bases and J by 4 bases, and 11 bases separated the two germline ends. Germline assignment: CDR1 SGHKS and CDR2 YYEKEE (reference sequence). This CDR3 is 14 amino acids long. CDR3 sequence (DNA): TGTGCCAGCAGCCCCGGGCTCATCACCGGGGAGCTGTTTTTT. Translated, it gives CASSPGLITGELFF. Drawing the rest from reference TRBV5-5 and TRBJ2-2, the complete variable domain is DAGVTQSPTHLIKTRGQQVTLRCSPISGHKSVSWYQQVLGQGPQFIFQYYEKEERGRGNFPDRFSARQFPNYSSELNVNALLLGDSALYLCASSPGLITGELFFGEGSRLTVL.

The V gene is TRBV10-1, the J gene TRBJ2-2; 12 bases match TRBD1. The CDR3 has 14 amino acids. CDR1 and CDR2 from the germline V gene are WNHNN and SYGVQD (reference sequence). V shed 11 bases, J shed 4 bases, and the junction held 5 bases outside the gene matches. The CDR3 nucleotides are TGCGCCGGGGACAGGGGGCGCAGCACCGGGGAGCTGTTTTTT. Protein product: CAGDRGRSTGELFF.

This chain connects TRBV2 to TRBJ2-7, with D unresolved. Germline V gene sequence: CDR1 SNHLY, CDR2 FYNNEI. This CDR3 is built from 13 residues. The ends were cut back, 7 bases at V and 0 bases at J, with 10 bases in the middle. The DNA for the CDR3 is TGTGCCAGCACGGGCGGAAACTCCTACGAGCAGTACTTC. Its translation: CASTGGNSYEQYF.

This clonotype was seen repeatedly, ten times or more. The chain couples TRBV6-5 to TRBJ2-7; TRBD1 agrees at 9 bases. V shed 10 bases and J 5 bases; nucleotides not matched to a gene: 6. This CDR3 has 12 amino acids. CDR1 and CDR2 (germline): MNHEY, SVGAGI. CDR3 sequence reads: CATGDRADEQYF. The CDR3 DNA reads as TGTGCCACCGGGGACAGGGCAGACGAGCAGTACTTC.

This clonotype has more than one count but fewer than ten. The chain uses TRBV18 and TRBJ2-3; D may be TRBD1 or TRBD2 (6 bases each). Germline V gives CDR1 KGHSH, CDR2 LQKENI. V was trimmed by 8 bases and J by 7 bases, leaving 22 bases between them. This CDR3 has 15 residues. CDR3 sequence (DNA): TGTGCCAGCGCTGAACGGGGGCCCCGGTCGTATACGCAGTATTTT. Encoded protein: CASAERGPRSYTQYF. Variable domain in full (rest from reference TRBV18 and TRBJ2-3): NAGVMQNPRHLVRRRGQEARLRCSPMKGHSHVYWYRQLPEEGLKFMVYLQKENIIDESGMPKERFSAEFPKEGPSILRIQQVVRGDSAAYFCASAERGPRSYTQYFGPGTRLTVL.

This chain links TRBV10-3 with TRBJ1-6; TRBD1 is a possible D gene (5 bases). In germline, CDR1 is ENHRY, CDR2 SYGVKD. The CDR3 consists of 18 residues. The V end lost 3 bases, the J end lost 7 bases, and 22 bases lay between the germline ends. The CDR3 is CAISDLSPRQSQNSPLHF. In DNA, the CDR3 is TGTGCCATCAGTGACTTGTCCCCGCGACAGTCCCAAAATTCACCCCTCCACTTT.

Ten or more counts support this clonotype. This chain links TRBV12-3 or TRBV12-4 with TRBJ1-2; D is unclear. The ends were cut back, 5 bases at V and 4 bases at J, with 14 bases in the middle. CDR3 size: 14 residues. The chain's CDR3 is CASSLGPQGYGYTF. The CDR3, as DNA: TGTGCCAGCAGTCTCGGGCCTCAAGGCTATGGCTACACCTTC.

V gene TRBV6-2 or TRBV6-3 combines with J gene TRBJ2-1; 9 bases are shared with TRBD2. Trimming removed 0 bases from V and 16 bases from J; junction bases left unmatched: 13. Germline-derived CDR1 and CDR2 are MNHEY and SVGEGT. The CDR3 totals 15 residues. This chain's CDR3 is CASSYSIGLAGLFFF. DNA for the CDR3: TGTGCCAGCAGTTACTCGATAGGTCTAGCGGGACTCTTTTTCTTC.